Below are 26 T cell receptor beta chains sequenced from a single sample in a study of blood T cell repertoires in COVID-19. Profiled with immunoSEQ multiplex PCR; TCRdb holds only in-frame clones, not every one. The data show around 50,000 clones, around four fifths seen once. The sequenced sample was peripheral blood. The receptor set was obtained from a human donor in a cohort sampled during active COVID-19.

The genes are TRBV5-6 and TRBJ1-1; 8 nucleotides agree with TRBD1. Germline loops: CDR1 SGHDT, CDR2 YYEEEE. The V gene end was trimmed by 4 bases and the J gene end by 4 bases; junction bases not matched to a gene: 6. This CDR3 contains 14 residues. The CDR3: CASSLTGGGTEAFF. The CDR3 bases are TGTGCCAGCAGCCTAACAGGGGGAGGCACTGAAGCTTTCTTT.

This chain links TRBV27 with TRBJ2-7; 10 bases agree with TRBD2. V lost 4 bases and J lost 2; bases outside the gene matches: 5. Germline lookup yields CDR1 MNHEY and CDR2 SMNVEV (reference sequence). This CDR3 comprises 15 residues. The CDR3 DNA reads as TGTGCCAGCAGTTCCAAGCGGGGGGGCCCCTACGAGCAGTACTTC. Residues: CASSSKRGGPYEQYF.

This chain links TRBV5-6 with TRBJ2-6; the D gene is possibly TRBD1 (6 bases). Trimming took off 4 bases at V and 0 bases at J, with 11 bases between the two ends. The CDR3 is 16 residues long. The germline V gene encodes CDR1 SGHDT and CDR2 YYEEEE. The CDR3: CASSRQVPSGANVLTF. CDR3 sequence (DNA): TGTGCCAGCAGCAGACAGGTGCCCTCTGGGGCCAACGTCCTGACTTTC.

V gene TRBV2 combines with J gene TRBJ2-5; D remains ambiguous. Germline CDR1 SNHLY, CDR2 FYNNEI. V dropped 7 bases and J dropped 5 bases, with 11 bases sitting between them. This CDR3 has 12 residues. The CDR3 DNA reads TGTGCCAGCAACCTAGTTACGGAGACCCAGTACTTC. Amino acid sequence: CASNLVTETQYF.

The chain recombines TRBV5-1 with TRBJ2-2; maybe TRBD1 (5 bases). The CDR3 covers 16 residues. Trimming left V 4 bases short and J 4 bases short, with 17 bases between. Germline V gives CDR1 SGHRS, CDR2 YFSETQ. The CDR3 sequence is CASSQMRQGITGELFF. The CDR3 DNA reads as TGCGCCAGCAGCCAGATGCGCCAGGGAATCACCGGGGAGCTGTTTTTT.

This chain links TRBV27 with TRBJ2-2; a possible D gene is TRBD1 (5 bases). This CDR3 has 13 amino acids. V shed 5 bases and J shed 5 bases, with 9 bases lying between them. Germline loops: CDR1 MNHEY, CDR2 SMNVEV (reference sequence). The CDR3 nucleotides are TGTGCCAGCAGTCCCCCAGGGACCGGGGAGCTGTTTTTT. Translated, it gives CASSPPGTGELFF.

The chain joins TRBV12-5 to TRBJ1-4; D perhaps matches TRBD1 (5 bases). V gave up 6 bases and J gave up 7 bases, with 18 bases separating them. This CDR3 has 15 residues. Germline V gives CDR1 LGHNT, CDR2 FRNRAP. The CDR3 coding sequence is TGTGCTAGTGGCGCACCTCAGAATCAGGGTGAAAAACTGTTTTTT. Amino acid sequence: CASGAPQNQGEKLFF.

The gene calls are TRBV9 and TRBJ1-4; no definite D call. Germline CDR1 is SGDLS and CDR2 is YYNGEE. This CDR3 comprises 14 residues. With 2 bases removed from V and 0 bases from J, the gap between germline ends came to 5 bases. This chain's CDR3 is CASSVSATNEKLFF. As DNA, the CDR3 is TGTGCCAGCAGCGTCAGTGCAACTAATGAAAAACTGTTTTTT.

This clone was found a few times. This CDR3 is CASTRESRGYTF. The CDR3 DNA is TGTGCCAGCACTCGAGAATCCCGGGGCTACACCTTC. The J gene is TRBJ1-2, the V gene TRBV2; no reliable D call. This CDR3 spans 12 amino acids. Germline assignment: CDR1 SNHLY and CDR2 FYNNEI. V gave up 7 bases and J gave up 8 bases, with 14 bases separating them.

The chain is built from TRBV5-4 and TRBJ2-1; no definite D call. The CDR3 contains 14 residues. Trimming stripped 2 bases from V and 0 bases from J, with 6 bases between. Germline V lookup: CDR1 SGHNT, CDR2 YYREEE (reference sequence). The CDR3 is CASSFRSSYNEQFF. The CDR3 nucleotides read TGTGCCAGCAGCTTCCGGAGCTCCTACAATGAGCAGTTCTTC.

The chain uses TRBV10-2 and TRBJ2-1; 13 bases map to TRBD2. Per the germline V gene, CDR1 is WSHSY and CDR2 is SAAADI. V shed 4 bases, J shed 9 bases, and the junction held 6 bases outside the gene matches. This CDR3 comprises 15 residues. CDR3 sequence: CASSVLAGGPSEQFF. DNA for the CDR3: TGCGCCAGCAGTGTACTAGCGGGGGGGCCCAGTGAGCAGTTCTTC.

This chain connects TRBV30 to TRBJ1-2, with D hard to call. Trimming pared 1 base from V and 8 bases from J, leaving 14 bases between. CDR3 length: 13 residues. CDR1 is GTSNPN and CDR2 is SVGIG in the germline V gene (reference sequence). CDR3 sequence reads: CAWSGYRMGGYTF. DNA of the CDR3: TGTGCCTGGAGTGGCTACAGAATGGGCGGCTACACCTTC.

The rearrangement uses TRBV2 and TRBJ2-1; 12 bases line up with TRBD2. CDR1 and CDR2 from the germline V gene are SNHLY and FYNNEI. Germline trimming cut 7 bases from V and 7 bases from J; bases unmatched to any gene: 14. This CDR3 contains 17 residues. CDR3 DNA: TGTGCCAGCAAAAAACGGGGGAGGACTAGCGGGGAGAATGAGCAGTTCTTC. Protein sequence: CASKKRGRTSGENEQFF.

V is TRBV18 and J is TRBJ2-3; 14 bases are a match to TRBD2. There are 19 residues in the CDR3. Germline assignment: CDR1 KGHSH and CDR2 LQKENI. V trimming: 2 bases; J trimming: 1 base; junction bases outside the gene matches: 8. In nucleotides, the CDR3 is TGTGCCAGCTCACCAAAGGGACTAGCGGGGGCCCCAGGCACAGATACGCAGTATTTT. Translating gives CASSPKGLAGAPGTDTQYF.

CDR3 in amino acids: CASSTQGQSSYNSPLHF. As DNA, the CDR3 is TGTGCCAGTAGCACACAGGGCCAGAGCTCCTATAATTCACCCCTCCACTTT. The genes are TRBV19 and TRBJ1-6; D might be TRBD1 (6 bases). The length of the CDR3 is 17 residues. Germline CDR1 is LNHDA and CDR2 is SQIVND (reference sequence). V lost 6 bases and J 0 bases, leaving 15 bases between the germline ends.

The chain combines TRBV5-6 with TRBJ2-7, with D possibly TRBD2 on 5 matching bases. The CDR3 totals 13 residues. The V gene lost 4 bases and the J gene lost 0 bases, with 8 bases spanning the gap. Per the germline V gene, CDR1 is SGHDT and CDR2 is YYEEEE. The CDR3 sequence: CASSTLASYEQYF. In DNA, the CDR3 is TGTGCCAGCAGCACTCTAGCCTCCTACGAGCAGTACTTC.

This clone was seen more than once but under ten times. The V gene is TRBV28, the J gene TRBJ1-4; 8 bases map to TRBD1. The CDR3 covers 17 residues. Trimming at V came to 8 bases and at J to 5 bases, leaving 16 bases not matched to a gene. The V gene's germline CDR1 is MDHEN and CDR2 SYDVKM. CDR3 residues: CASGNLAGGPSNEKLFF. The CDR3 coding sequence is TGTGCCAGCGGTAACCTGGCAGGGGGCCCCTCAAATGAAAAACTGTTTTTT.

V usage is TRBV7-6 and J usage is TRBJ2-1; D gene unclear. V was clipped by 4 bases and J by 5 bases, with 9 bases between them. This CDR3 spans 13 amino acids. Germline values: CDR1 SGHVS, CDR2 FNYEAQ. CDR3 coding DNA: TGTGCCAGCAGCTCCGATATAGACAATGAGCAGTTCTTC. It codes for CASSSDIDNEQFF. Full variable domain (outside the CDR3, taken from reference TRBV7-6 and TRBJ2-1): GAGVSQSPRYKVTKRGQDVALRCDPISGHVSLYWYRQALGQGPEFLTYFNYEAQQDKSGLPNDRFSAERPEGSISTLTIQRTEQRDSAMYRCASSSDIDNEQFFGPGTRLTVL.

This clone was counted a single time. The V call is TRBV10-3, the J call TRBJ2-5; tentatively, D is TRBD2 (5 bases). The CDR3 loop spans 13 amino acids. Trimming removed 7 bases from V and 0 bases from J, with 9 bases in between. In germline, CDR1 is ENHRY, CDR2 SYGVKD. CDR3 protein: CAINRGNQETQYF. CDR3 bases: TGTGCCATCAATCGGGGTAACCAAGAGACCCAGTACTTC.

J is TRBJ1-6 and V is TRBV18; tentatively, D is TRBD1 (6 bases). The germline V gene has CDR1 KGHSH and CDR2 LQKENI. This CDR3 contains 16 residues. V lost 4 bases and J lost 9, with 19 bases in between. CDR3 nucleotides: TGTGCCAGCTCACAACAAGGACAGTCCGGTGGTTCACCCCTCCACTTT. This encodes CASSQQGQSGGSPLHF.

The chain recombines TRBV30 with TRBJ2-1; TRBD2 agrees at 10 bases. This CDR3 is 15 amino acids long. Per the germline V gene, CDR1 is GTSNPN and CDR2 is SVGIG (reference sequence). Trimming at V came to 5 bases and at J to 8 bases, leaving 12 bases not matched to a gene. The CDR3 is CAWESGAGGQYEQFF. As DNA, the CDR3 is TGTGCCTGGGAGAGTGGAGCGGGGGGGCAGTATGAGCAGTTCTTC. The full variable domain, completed using reference TRBV30 and TRBJ2-1, is SQTIHQWPATLVQPVGSPLSLECTVEGTSNPNLYWYRQAAGRGLQLLFYSVGIGQISSEVPQNLSASRPQDRQFILSSKKLLLSDSGFYLCAWESGAGGQYEQFFGPGTRLTVL.

This chain links TRBV30 with TRBJ2-1, with 9 nucleotides matching TRBD2. CDR1 and CDR2 from the germline V gene are GTSNPN and SVGIG (reference sequence). V shed 0 bases, J shed 0 bases, and the junction held 3 bases outside the gene matches. CDR3 length equals 16 residues. CDR3 sequence: CAWSVSGGSSYNEQFF. The CDR3 DNA follows: TGTGCCTGGAGTGTAAGCGGGGGGAGCTCCTACAATGAGCAGTTCTTC.

A single count supports this clone. The J gene is TRBJ2-5, the V gene TRBV28; 7 bases align to TRBD1. Germline lookup yields CDR1 MDHEN and CDR2 SYDVKM. V shed 3 bases, J shed 7 bases, and the junction held 14 bases outside the gene matches. This CDR3 spans 16 amino acids. Written as DNA, the CDR3 is TGTGCCAGCAGTTTCTCTCCCGCGACAGGGTTTACGACCCAGTACTTC. It is translated as CASSFSPATGFTTQYF.

V usage is TRBV19 and J usage is TRBJ1-2, with D possibly being TRBD1 (5 bases). The germline CDR1 and CDR2 sequences are LNHDA and SQIVND (reference sequence). The V gene lost 0 bases and the J gene lost 4 bases, with 15 bases spanning the gap. The CDR3 length is 16 residues. The CDR3: CASSIDLTVTAYGYTF. DNA of the CDR3: TGTGCCAGTAGTATAGATCTGACAGTTACTGCCTATGGCTACACCTTC.

V usage is TRBV7-2 and J usage is TRBJ2-5; TRBD2 aligns across 9 bases. Trimming cost V 2 bases and J 6 bases; bases outside gene matches: 4. The V gene's germline CDR1 is SGHTA and CDR2 FQGNSA. CDR3 size: 14 residues. CDR3 in DNA: TGTGCCAGCAGCTTAAAGCGGGGGGCGAAGACCCAGTACTTC. Residues: CASSLKRGAKTQYF.

The chain is built from TRBV30 and TRBJ1-4; D may be TRBD1 (5 bases). The CDR3 covers 14 residues. CDR1 GTSNPN and CDR2 SVGIG come from the germline V gene (reference sequence). V gave up 1 base and J gave up 5 bases, with 11 bases separating them. CDR3 loop: CAWSAGLINEKLFF. CDR3 nucleotides: TGTGCCTGGAGTGCGGGACTGATCAATGAAAAACTGTTTTTT.